This T cell receptor beta chain was retrieved from a study of Ad26.COV2.S vaccination and SARS-CoV-2 variants. Study-wide points: Spike-specific responses of CD8+ and CD4+ T cells were reported to display substantial breadth after vaccination.

About this clone: Its antigen is still unknown.

Specified treatment: 15 to 20 received Ad26.COV2.S at low or high dose, single or two shots; five or six received placebo; per-sample allocation not given. Vaccine and placebo recipients were sampled on day 63 after the first injection. This adult donor, from Boston, was 18-55 years old. Germline CDR1 reads MDHEN; CDR2 reads SYDVKM. The CDR3 runs 13 residues. V dropped 11 bases and J dropped 5 bases, with 17 bases sitting between them. Sequencing used immunoSEQ multiplex PCR; TCRdb keeps in-frame clones, though not all of them. The sample records about 350,000 clones, around 83% being singletons. The TCR comes from a person between 18 and 59 years old who received the Ad26.COV2.S COVID-19 vaccine or a placebo. The gene calls are TRBV28 and TRBJ2-3; tentatively, D is TRBD1 (6 bases). The source was peripheral blood, collected in a trial of Ad26.COV2.S vaccine versus placebo. The CDR3 bases are TGTGCCGGGAAAAGGCAGGGGAAAGATACGCAGTATTTT. The encoded protein is CAGKRQGKDTQYF.